These 7 T cell receptor beta chains were all obtained from the same sample, sequenced in a study of T cell clonotyping in hematopoietic cell transplantation. Only in-frame clones appear in the TCRdb table, and some are missing; sequencing was by immunoSEQ multiplex PCR. The profile covers more than 25,000 clones, with 92% appearing a single time and about 10% taken by the ten largest. The source was PBMCs, collected 100 days after allogeneic stem cell transplant. These receptors were collected from a female patient in her 50s who had an allogeneic stem cell transplant from a related donor, so the T cells may come from the graft donor. Some clones in this sample may be carry-over from other donors' samples.

J is TRBJ1-4 and V is TRBV14, with TRBD1 matching over 9 bases. The CDR3 length is 18 residues. V lost 2 bases, J lost 1 base, and 8 bases stayed unmatched. Germline V CDR1 and CDR2: SGHDN, FVKESK. The CDR3 sequence: CASSQQDRGAGTNEKLFF. The CDR3 DNA is TGTGCCAGCAGCCAACAGGACAGGGGAGCGGGAACTAATGAAAAACTGTTTTTT.

This chain links TRBV5-4 with TRBJ2-3; 10 bases match TRBD2. The length of the CDR3 is 18 residues. The germline CDR1 and CDR2 sequences are SGHNT and YYREEE (reference sequence). V lost 2 bases to trimming and J lost 2 bases; unmatched junction nucleotides: 11. This CDR3 is CASSLGSGGTSSTDTQYF. The DNA of the CDR3 is TGTGCCAGCAGCTTAGGTAGCGGGGGGACTTCCTCCACAGATACGCAGTATTTT. Full variable domain (rest looked up from reference TRBV5-4 and TRBJ2-3): ETGVTQSPTHLIKTRGQQVTLRCSSQSGHNTVSWYQQALGQGPQFIFQYYREEENGRGNFPPRFSGLQFPNYSSELNVNALELDDSALYLCASSLGSGGTSSTDTQYFGPGTRLTVL.

The chain combines TRBV2 with TRBJ2-2, with D possibly TRBD1 on 5 matching bases. CDR1 and CDR2 (germline): SNHLY, FYNNEI. The CDR3 loop spans 15 amino acids. Trimming pared 3 bases from V and 8 bases from J, leaving 16 bases between. Here the CDR3 reads CASSDTRGASGELFF. CDR3 nucleotides: TGTGCCAGCAGTGATACAAGGGGCGCTTCAGGGGAGCTGTTTTTT.

The chain joins TRBV30 to TRBJ2-5; D is ambiguous. Trimming pared 3 bases from V and 7 bases from J, leaving 18 bases between. Germline CDR1 and CDR2: GTSNPN and SVGIG (reference sequence). The CDR3 is 14 amino acids. The CDR3 nucleotides read TGTGCCTGGAGCCTCGACTCAGCCTGGGGGACCCAGTACTTC. Translating gives CAWSLDSAWGTQYF.

The CDR3 is CSVTSGNEQFF. Here the CDR3 DNA reads TGCAGTGTTACTAGCGGCAATGAGCAGTTCTTC. This sequence joins TRBV20-1 and TRBJ2-1; 8 nucleotides align to TRBD2. V lost 7 bases, J lost 6 bases, and 2 bases stayed unmatched. The CDR3 covers 11 residues. Germline CDR1 reads DFQATT; CDR2 reads SNEGSKA (reference sequence).

V and J are TRBV19 and TRBJ1-5; 7 nucleotides agree with TRBD1. J was trimmed by 4 bases and V by 3 bases; bases with no gene match: 12. The CDR3 loop spans 17 amino acids. Germline V gene data show CDR1 as LNHDA and CDR2 as SQIVND (reference sequence). CDR3 coding DNA: TGTGCCAGTAGTATGGAAAAGGGGGCTAAGGGGAATCAGCCCCAGCATTTT. This codes for CASSMEKGAKGNQPQHF.

The rearrangement joins TRBV20-1 to TRBJ1-1; no clear D gene. Germline assignment: CDR1 DFQATT and CDR2 SNEGSKA (reference sequence). The CDR3 has 11 residues. Trimming removed 0 bases at V and 8 bases at J, with 7 bases between. The CDR3 DNA follows: TGCAGTGCTAGAGATTTGGGGGAAGCTTTCTTT. Its protein is CSARDLGEAFF.